This T cell receptor beta chain comes out of a study of blood T cell repertoires in COVID-19. The wider study: PBMCs, B-cell-depleted T cells, or T cells provided the cDNA or gDNA that made up the material.

CDR3 size: 15 residues. With 0 bases clipped from V and 1 base from J, the junction kept 6 bases outside the gene matches. Germline V gene data show CDR1 as GTSNPN and CDR2 as SVGIG (reference sequence). Per the authors' pipeline: Amplification of reference gene primers was used by the study to estimate nucleated cell counts. The method was immunoSEQ multiplex PCR; TCRdb's version includes in-frame clones alone and lacks a portion of them. V and J calls and clone size are as listed in that table; D and trimming were resolved from the DNA. The table includes 80,000 to 95,000 clones, 75% to 90% detected once.

The sample was peripheral blood. The clonotype originates from a woman aged 45-65 years with active or convalescent COVID-19. This chain joins TRBV30 and TRBJ2-7, with 7 positions matching TRBD1. The CDR3 is CAWSVLGGQSYEQYF. In nucleotides, the CDR3 is TGTGCCTGGAGTGTACTTGGGGGACAGTCCTACGAGCAGTACTTC.